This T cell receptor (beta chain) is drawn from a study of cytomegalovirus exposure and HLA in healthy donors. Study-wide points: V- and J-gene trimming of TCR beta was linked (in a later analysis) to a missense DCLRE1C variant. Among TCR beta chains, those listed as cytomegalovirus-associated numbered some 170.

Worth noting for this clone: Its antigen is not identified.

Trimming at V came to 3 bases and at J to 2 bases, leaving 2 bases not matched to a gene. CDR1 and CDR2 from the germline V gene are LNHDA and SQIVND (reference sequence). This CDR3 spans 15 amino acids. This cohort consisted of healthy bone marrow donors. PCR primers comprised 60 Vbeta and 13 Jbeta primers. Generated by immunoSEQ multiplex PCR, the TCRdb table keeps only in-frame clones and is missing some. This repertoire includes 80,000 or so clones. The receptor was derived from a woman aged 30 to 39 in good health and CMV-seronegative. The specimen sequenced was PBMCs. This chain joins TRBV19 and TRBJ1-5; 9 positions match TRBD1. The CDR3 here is CASSIGQGRNQPQHF. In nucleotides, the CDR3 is TGTGCCAGTAGTATTGGACAGGGGCGCAATCAGCCCCAGCATTTT.